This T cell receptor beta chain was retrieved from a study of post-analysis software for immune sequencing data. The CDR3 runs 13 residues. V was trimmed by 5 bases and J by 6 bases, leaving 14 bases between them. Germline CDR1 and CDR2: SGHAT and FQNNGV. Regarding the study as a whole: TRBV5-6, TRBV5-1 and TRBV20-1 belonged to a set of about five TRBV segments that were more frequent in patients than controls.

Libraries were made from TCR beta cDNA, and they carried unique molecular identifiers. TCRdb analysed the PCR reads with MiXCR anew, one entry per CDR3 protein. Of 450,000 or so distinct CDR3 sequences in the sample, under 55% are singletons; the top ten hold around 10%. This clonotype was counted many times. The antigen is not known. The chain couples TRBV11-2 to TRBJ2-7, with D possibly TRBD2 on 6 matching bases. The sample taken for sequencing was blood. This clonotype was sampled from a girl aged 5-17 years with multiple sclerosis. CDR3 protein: CASSPMTGVEQYF. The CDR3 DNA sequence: TGTGCCAGCAGCCCAATGACGGGGGTCGAGCAGTACTTC.